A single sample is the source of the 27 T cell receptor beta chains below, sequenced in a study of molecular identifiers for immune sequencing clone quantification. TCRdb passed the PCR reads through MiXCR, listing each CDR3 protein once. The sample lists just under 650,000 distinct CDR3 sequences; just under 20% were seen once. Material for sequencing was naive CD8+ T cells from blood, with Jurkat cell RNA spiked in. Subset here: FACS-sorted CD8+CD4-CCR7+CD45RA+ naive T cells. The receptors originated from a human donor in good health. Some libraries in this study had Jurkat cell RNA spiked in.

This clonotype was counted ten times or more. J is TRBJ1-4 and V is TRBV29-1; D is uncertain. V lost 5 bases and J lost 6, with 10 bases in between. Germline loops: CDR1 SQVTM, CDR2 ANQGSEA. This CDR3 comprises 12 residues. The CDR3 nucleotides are TGCAGCGTTTACTCAGGAGATGAAAAACTGTTTTTT. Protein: CSVYSGDEKLFF. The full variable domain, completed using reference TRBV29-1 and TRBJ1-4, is SAVISQKPSRDICQRGTSLTIQCQVDSQVTMMFWYRQQPGQSLTLIATANQGSEATYESGFVIDKFPISRPNLTFSTLTVSNMSPEDSSIYLCSVYSGDEKLFFGSGTQLSVL.

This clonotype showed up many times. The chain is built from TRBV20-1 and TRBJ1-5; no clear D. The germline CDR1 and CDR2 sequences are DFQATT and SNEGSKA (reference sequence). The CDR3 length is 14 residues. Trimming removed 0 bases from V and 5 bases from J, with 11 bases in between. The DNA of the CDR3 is TGCAGTGCTAGAGATTTGGGGTACCATCAGCCCCAGCATTTT. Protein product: CSARDLGYHQPQHF.

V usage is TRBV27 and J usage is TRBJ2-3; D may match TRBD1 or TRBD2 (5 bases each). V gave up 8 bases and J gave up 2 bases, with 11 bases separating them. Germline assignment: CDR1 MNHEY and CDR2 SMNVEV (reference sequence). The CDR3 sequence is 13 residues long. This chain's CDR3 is CASGTGTTDTQYF. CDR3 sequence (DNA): TGTGCCAGCGGGACGGGGACCACAGATACGCAGTATTTT.

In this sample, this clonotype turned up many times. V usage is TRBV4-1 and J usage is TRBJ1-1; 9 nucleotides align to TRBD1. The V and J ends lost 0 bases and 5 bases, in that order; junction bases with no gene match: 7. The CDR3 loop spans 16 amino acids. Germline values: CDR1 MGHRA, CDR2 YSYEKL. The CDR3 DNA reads TGCGCCAGCAGCCAAGAATATACAGGGGGCTTGACTGAAGCTTTCTTT. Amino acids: CASSQEYTGGLTEAFF.

The CDR3 reads CASRPLEEGPGEQYF. In DNA form, the CDR3 reads TGTGCCAGCAGACCCCTAGAGGAGGGCCCAGGCGAGCAGTACTTC. The chain links TRBV27 to TRBJ2-7, with D possibly matching TRBD2 (6 bases). The germline V gene encodes CDR1 MNHEY and CDR2 SMNVEV (reference sequence). The CDR3 is 15 residues long. Trimming pared 6 bases from V and 6 bases from J, leaving 21 bases between.

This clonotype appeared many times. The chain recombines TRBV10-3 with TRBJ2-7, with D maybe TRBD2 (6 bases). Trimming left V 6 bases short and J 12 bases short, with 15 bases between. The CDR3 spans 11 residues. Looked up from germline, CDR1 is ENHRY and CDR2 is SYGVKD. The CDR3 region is CAISGTEGWYF. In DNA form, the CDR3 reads TGTGCCATCAGCGGGACGGAGGGTTGGTACTTC.

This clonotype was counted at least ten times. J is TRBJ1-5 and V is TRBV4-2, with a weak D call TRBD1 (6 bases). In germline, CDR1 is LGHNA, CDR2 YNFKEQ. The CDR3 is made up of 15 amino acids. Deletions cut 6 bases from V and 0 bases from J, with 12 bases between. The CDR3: CASRGGTHSNQPQHF. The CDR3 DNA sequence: TGTGCCAGCAGAGGAGGGACACATAGCAATCAGCCCCAGCATTTT.

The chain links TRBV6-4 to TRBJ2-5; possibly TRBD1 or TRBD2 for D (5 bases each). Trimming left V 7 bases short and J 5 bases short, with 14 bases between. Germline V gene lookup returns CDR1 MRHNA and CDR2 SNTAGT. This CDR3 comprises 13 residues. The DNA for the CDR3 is TGTGCCAGCAAGTCCGCAGGGAGCGAGACCCAGTACTTC. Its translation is CASKSAGSETQYF.

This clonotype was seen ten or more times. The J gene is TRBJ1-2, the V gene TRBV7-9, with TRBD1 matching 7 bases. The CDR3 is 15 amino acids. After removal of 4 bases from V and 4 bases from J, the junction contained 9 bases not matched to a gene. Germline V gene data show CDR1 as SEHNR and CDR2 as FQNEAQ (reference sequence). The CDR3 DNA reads TGTGCCAGCAGCTCCCCCCAGGGGGTCGCCTATGGCTACACCTTC. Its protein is CASSSPQGVAYGYTF.

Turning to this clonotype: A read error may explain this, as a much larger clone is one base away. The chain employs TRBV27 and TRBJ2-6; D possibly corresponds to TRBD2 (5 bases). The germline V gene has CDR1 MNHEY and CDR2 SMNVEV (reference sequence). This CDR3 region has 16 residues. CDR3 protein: CANSPVEVGGANVLTF. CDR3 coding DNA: TGTGCCAACAGTCCTGTGGAGGTGGGAGGGGCCAACGTCCTGACTTTC. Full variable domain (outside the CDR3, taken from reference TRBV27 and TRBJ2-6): EAQVTQNPRYLITVTGKKLTVTCSQNMNHEYMSWYRQDPGLGLRQIYYSMNVEVTDKGDVPEGYKVSRKEKRNFPLILESPSPNQTSLYFCANSPVEVGGANVLTFGAGSRLTVL.

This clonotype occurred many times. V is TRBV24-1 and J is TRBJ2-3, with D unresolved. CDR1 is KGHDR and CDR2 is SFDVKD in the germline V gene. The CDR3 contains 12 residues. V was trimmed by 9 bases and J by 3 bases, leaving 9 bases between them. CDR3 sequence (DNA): TGTGCCACCGGGCTGGGGACAGATACGCAGTATTTT. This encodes CATGLGTDTQYF.

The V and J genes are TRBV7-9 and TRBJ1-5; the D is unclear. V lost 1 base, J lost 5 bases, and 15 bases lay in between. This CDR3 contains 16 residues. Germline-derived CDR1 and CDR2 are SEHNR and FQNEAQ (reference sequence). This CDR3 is CASSLGGEGLYQPQHF. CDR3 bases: TGTGCCAGCAGCTTAGGCGGCGAAGGCCTTTATCAGCCCCAGCATTTT.

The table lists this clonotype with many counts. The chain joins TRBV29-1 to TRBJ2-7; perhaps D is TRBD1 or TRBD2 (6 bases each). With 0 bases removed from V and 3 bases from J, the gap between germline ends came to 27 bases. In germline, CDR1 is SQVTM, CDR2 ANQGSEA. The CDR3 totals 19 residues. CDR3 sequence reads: CSVEDEKDRGRGVLYEQYF. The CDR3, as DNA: TGCAGCGTTGAAGATGAGAAGGACCGGGGGCGTGGAGTCCTCTACGAGCAGTACTTC.

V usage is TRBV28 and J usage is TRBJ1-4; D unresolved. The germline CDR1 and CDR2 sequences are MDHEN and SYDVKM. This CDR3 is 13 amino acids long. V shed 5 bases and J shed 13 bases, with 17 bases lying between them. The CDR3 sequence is CASSPSDGPALFF. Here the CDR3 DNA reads TGTGCCAGCAGTCCCTCGGACGGTCCCGCACTGTTTTTT.

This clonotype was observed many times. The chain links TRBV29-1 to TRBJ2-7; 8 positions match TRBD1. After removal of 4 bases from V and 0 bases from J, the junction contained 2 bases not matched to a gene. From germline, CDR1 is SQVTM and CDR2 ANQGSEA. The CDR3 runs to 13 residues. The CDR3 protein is CSVGGQDSYEQYF. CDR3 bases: TGCAGCGTTGGGGGACAGGACTCCTACGAGCAGTACTTC.

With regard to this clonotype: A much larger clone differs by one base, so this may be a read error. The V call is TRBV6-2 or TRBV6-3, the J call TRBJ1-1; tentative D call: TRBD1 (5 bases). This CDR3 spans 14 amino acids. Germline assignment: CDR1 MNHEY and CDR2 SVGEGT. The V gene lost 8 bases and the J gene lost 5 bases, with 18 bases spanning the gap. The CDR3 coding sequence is TGTGCCAGCGAGGACGGCCGAGAGGGGACTGAAGCTTTCTTT. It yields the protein CASEDGREGTEAFF.

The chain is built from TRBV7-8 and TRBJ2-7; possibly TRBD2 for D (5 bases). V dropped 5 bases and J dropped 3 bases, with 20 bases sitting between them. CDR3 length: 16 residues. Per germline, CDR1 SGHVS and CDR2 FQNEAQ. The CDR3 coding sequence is TGTGCCAGCAGCAAGAGTCGGACTCCCTTTAACTACGAGCAGTACTTC. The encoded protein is CASSKSRTPFNYEQYF.

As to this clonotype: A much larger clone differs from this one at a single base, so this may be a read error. The CDR3 sequence is CASSQEGPQTYGYTF. Written as DNA, the CDR3 is TGCGCCAGCAGCCAAGAGGGCCCGCAAACCTATGGCTACACCTTC. The chain uses TRBV4-3 and TRBJ1-2, with D hard to call. CDR3 size: 15 residues. In germline, CDR1 is LGHNA, CDR2 YSLEER. The germline V and J ends were trimmed by 0 bases and 4 bases, with 12 bases remaining between them.

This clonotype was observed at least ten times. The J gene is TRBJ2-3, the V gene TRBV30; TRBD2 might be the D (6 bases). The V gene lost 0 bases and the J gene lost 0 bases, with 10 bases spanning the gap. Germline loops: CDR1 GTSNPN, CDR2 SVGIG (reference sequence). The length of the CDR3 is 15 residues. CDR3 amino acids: CAWSVGGTSTDTQYF. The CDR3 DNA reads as TGTGCCTGGAGTGTCGGCGGGACCAGCACAGATACGCAGTATTTT.

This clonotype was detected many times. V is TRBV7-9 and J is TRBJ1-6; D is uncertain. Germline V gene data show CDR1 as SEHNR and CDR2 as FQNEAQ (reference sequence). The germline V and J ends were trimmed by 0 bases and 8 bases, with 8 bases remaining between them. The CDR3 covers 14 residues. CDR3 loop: CASSLAINYSPLHF. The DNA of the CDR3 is TGTGCCAGCAGCTTAGCGATTAACTATTCACCCCTCCACTTT.

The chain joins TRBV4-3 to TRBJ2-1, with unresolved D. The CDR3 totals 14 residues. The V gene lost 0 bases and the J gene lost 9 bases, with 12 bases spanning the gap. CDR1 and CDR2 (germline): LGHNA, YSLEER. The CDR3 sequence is CASSQDIGWREQFF. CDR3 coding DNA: TGCGCCAGCAGCCAAGATATAGGGTGGCGTGAGCAGTTCTTC.

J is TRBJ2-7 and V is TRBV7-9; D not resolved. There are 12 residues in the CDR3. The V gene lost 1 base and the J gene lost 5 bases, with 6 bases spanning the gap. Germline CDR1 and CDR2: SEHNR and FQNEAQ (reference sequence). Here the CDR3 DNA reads TGTGCCAGCAGCTTAGTTATGAACGAGCAGTACTTC. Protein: CASSLVMNEQYF.

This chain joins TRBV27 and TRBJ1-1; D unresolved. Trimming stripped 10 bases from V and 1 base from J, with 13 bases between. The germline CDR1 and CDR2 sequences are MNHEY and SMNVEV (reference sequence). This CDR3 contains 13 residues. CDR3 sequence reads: CAIKPSGNTEAFF. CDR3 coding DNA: TGTGCCATCAAACCTTCGGGGAACACTGAAGCTTTCTTT.

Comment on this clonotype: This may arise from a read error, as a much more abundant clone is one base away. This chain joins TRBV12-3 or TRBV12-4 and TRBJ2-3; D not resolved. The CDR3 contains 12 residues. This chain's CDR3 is CVSSFYPDTQYF. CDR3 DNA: TGTGTCAGCAGTTTTTACCCAGATACGCAGTATTTT.

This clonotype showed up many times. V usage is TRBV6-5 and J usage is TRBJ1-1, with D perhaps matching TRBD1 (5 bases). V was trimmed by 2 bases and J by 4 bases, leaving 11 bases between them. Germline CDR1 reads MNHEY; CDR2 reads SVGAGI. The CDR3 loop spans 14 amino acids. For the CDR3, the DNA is TGTGCCAGCAGTTACCCCGGGGCGGTCACTGAAGCTTTCTTT. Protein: CASSYPGAVTEAFF.

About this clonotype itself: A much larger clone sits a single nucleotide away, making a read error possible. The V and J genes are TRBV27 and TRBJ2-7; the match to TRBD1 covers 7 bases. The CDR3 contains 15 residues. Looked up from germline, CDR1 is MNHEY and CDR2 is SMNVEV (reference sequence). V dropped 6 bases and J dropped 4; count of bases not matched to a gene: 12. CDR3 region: CASSQGGQRVYEQYF. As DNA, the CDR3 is TGTGCCAGCAGCCAAGGGGGACAGAGAGTGTACGAGCAGTACTTC.

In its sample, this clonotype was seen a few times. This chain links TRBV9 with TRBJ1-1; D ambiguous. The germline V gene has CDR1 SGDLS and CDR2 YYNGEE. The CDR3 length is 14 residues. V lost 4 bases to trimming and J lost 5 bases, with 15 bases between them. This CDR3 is CASSLFAVGTEAFF. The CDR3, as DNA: TGTGCCAGCAGCCTGTTTGCGGTGGGTACTGAAGCTTTCTTT.